The 18 T cell receptor beta chains given below trace back to one sample, sequenced in a study of T-cell memory formation after mild COVID-19 (dated by TCRdb to about 2021). The library was prepared using 5' RACE. The data were produced on an Illumina NovaSeq 6000. TCRdb trimmed the raw reads at Q25, called clones with MiXCR and kept productive beta chains. Here each entry gathers all rows of one CDR3 protein and keeps the most common genes and DNA. This sample has fewer than 450,000 distinct CDR3 sequences in its table, and more than 20% of those were observed once. The top ten clonotypes cover roughly 9.7% of the sample. Input material: PBMCs or a T cell subset sorted from them (not recorded which). These receptors came from an adult woman who had mild COVID-19 (a few samples of this study predate the infection). The sample titles of this study are shuffled in the database, so cell type and time point are left out; the donor was told from shared clones.

This chain links TRBV2 with TRBJ2-7; D gene ambiguous. CDR1 is SNHLY and CDR2 is FYNNEI in the germline V gene. V was clipped by 6 bases and J by 3 bases, with 15 bases between them. The CDR3 has 14 amino acids. The CDR3 sequence: CASSKGTVGYEQYF. The DNA for the CDR3 is TGTGCCAGCAGCAAAGGTACTGTAGGCTACGAGCAGTACTTC.

The chain recombines TRBV14 with TRBJ2-3, with D possibly matching TRBD2 (6 bases). Trimming left V 0 bases short and J 4 bases short, with 23 bases between. The CDR3 runs 19 residues. Germline CDR1 and CDR2: SGHDN and FVKESK. Here the CDR3 reads CASSQELEDVSSGADTQYF. The CDR3 region has the DNA TGTGCCAGCAGCCAAGAGCTAGAGGACGTGTCCTCGGGGGCAGATACGCAGTATTTT.

In this sample, this clonotype turned up a few times. The CDR3 loop is CASSLTGLSQPQHF. The CDR3 region has the DNA TGTGCCAGCAGTTTGACAGGGTTAAGTCAGCCCCAGCATTTT. The chain is built from TRBV12-3 or TRBV12-4 and TRBJ1-5, with 7 bases lining up with TRBD1. With V trimmed by 3 bases and J by 6 bases, 5 bases remained unmatched. There are 14 residues in the CDR3.

The J gene is TRBJ1-1, the V gene TRBV5-1; tentative D call: TRBD1 (5 bases). Germline CDR1 reads SGHRS; CDR2 reads YFSETQ. V was shortened by 2 bases and J by 0 bases, with 11 bases between the two germline ends. The length of the CDR3 is 15 residues. The CDR3 sequence is CASSLSGTVNTEAFF. The CDR3 DNA follows: TGCGCCAGCAGCTTATCCGGGACCGTGAACACTGAAGCTTTCTTT.

The chain links TRBV11-2 to TRBJ2-2; D perhaps matches TRBD2 (5 bases). From germline, CDR1 is SGHAT and CDR2 FQNNGV. Trimming took 4 bases from V and 7 from J, leaving 19 bases between them. CDR3 length: 16 amino acids. For the CDR3, the DNA is TGTGCCAGCAGCTCCCATAGAGGACCTCGGGGCGGGGAGCTGTTTTTT. The encoded protein is CASSSHRGPRGGELFF.

V is TRBV20-1 and J is TRBJ2-7; TRBD2 matches at 10 bases. The trim removed 5 bases at V and 2 bases at J, leaving 9 bases unmatched. Germline V gene sequence: CDR1 DFQATT, CDR2 SNEGSKA (reference sequence). The CDR3 is 15 residues long. The CDR3 nucleotides read TGCAGTGCTCAACACGCTAGCGGGAGTCCCTACGAGCAGTACTTC. This codes for CSAQHASGSPYEQYF.

The chain recombines TRBV20-1 with TRBJ2-3; tentatively, D is TRBD2 (6 bases). The CDR3 totals 15 residues. Germline CDR1 DFQATT, CDR2 SNEGSKA (reference sequence). V was trimmed by 0 bases and J by 4 bases, leaving 14 bases between them. The CDR3 nucleotides read TGCAGTGCTAGAGATGGGACTCGTCGGTCAGATACGCAGTATTTT. Translated: CSARDGTRRSDTQYF.

The gene calls are TRBV4-1 and TRBJ1-2; 9 bases line up with TRBD1. Per the germline V gene, CDR1 is MGHRA and CDR2 is YSYEKL. The CDR3 spans 18 residues. The ends lost 0 bases at V and 3 bases at J; junction bases unmatched: 11. The CDR3 coding sequence is TGCGCCAGCAGCCAAGACGCGTTCGGACAGGGGTGGGACTATGGCTACACCTTC. The encoded protein is CASSQDAFGQGWDYGYTF.

The chain uses TRBV9 and TRBJ2-3; D perhaps matches TRBD2 (5 bases). V was trimmed by 2 bases and J by 2 bases, leaving 15 bases between them. Germline CDR1 is SGDLS and CDR2 is YYNGEE. The CDR3 covers 16 residues. CDR3 protein: CASSVGGQRATDTQYF. For the CDR3, the DNA is TGTGCCAGCAGCGTCGGCGGGCAGAGAGCCACAGATACGCAGTATTTT.

The V call is TRBV7-2, the J call TRBJ2-7; no firm D call. The CDR3 is made up of 14 amino acids. Trimming removed 4 bases at V and 6 bases at J, with 16 bases between. Germline V gene sequence: CDR1 SGHTA, CDR2 FQGNSA. The CDR3 region is CASSSLVGPSEQYF. The CDR3 region has the DNA TGTGCCAGCAGCTCCCTAGTTGGTCCTAGCGAGCAGTACTTC.

This clonotype occurred a few times. V gene TRBV9 combines with J gene TRBJ1-1, with D maybe TRBD1 (6 bases). Trimming left V 4 bases short and J 1 base short, with 17 bases between. The germline gives CDR1 SGDLS, CDR2 YYNGEE. This CDR3 spans 16 amino acids. This CDR3 is CASSRGLQGRNTEAFF. The CDR3 bases are TGTGCCAGCAGCCGAGGGCTCCAGGGGAGGAACACTGAAGCTTTCTTT.

This clonotype was seen only a few times. The chain couples TRBV20-1 to TRBJ2-1, with D possibly TRBD1 on 6 matching bases. The germline gives CDR1 DFQATT, CDR2 SNEGSKA (reference sequence). The CDR3 is 13 residues long. V was cut by 7 bases and J by 3 bases, with 13 bases left in between. The CDR3 is CSDLGAGYNEQFF. CDR3 DNA: TGCAGTGATTTGGGGGCCGGCTACAATGAGCAGTTCTTC.

This clonotype was detected a few times. The chain combines TRBV3-1 with TRBJ1-5; 10 bases line up with TRBD1. The V gene end was trimmed by 4 bases and the J gene end by 2 bases; junction bases not matched to a gene: 5. CDR1 and CDR2 from the germline V gene are LGHDT and YNNKEL (reference sequence). The CDR3 sequence is 16 residues long. The DNA for the CDR3 is TGTGCCAGCAGCCCGGGACAGGGGACGGGCAATCAGCCCCAGCATTTT. Amino acids: CASSPGQGTGNQPQHF. Variable domain in full (rest from reference TRBV3-1 and TRBJ1-5): DTAVSQTPKYLVTQMGNDKSIKCEQNLGHDTMYWYKQDSKKFLKIMFSYNNKELIINETVPNRFSPKSPDKAHLNLHINSLELGDSAVYFCASSPGQGTGNQPQHFGDGTRLSIL.

This chain uses TRBV5-1 with TRBJ2-1; TRBD2 agrees at 14 bases. The CDR3 has 16 amino acids. With V trimmed by 4 bases and J by 9 bases, 9 bases remained unmatched. Germline CDR1 is SGHRS and CDR2 is YFSETQ. For the CDR3, the DNA is TGCGCCAGCAGCATCGGACTAGCGGGAGGAGGGATTGAGCAGTTCTTC. Its protein product is CASSIGLAGGGIEQFF.

This clonotype turned up a few times. The chain is built from TRBV29-1 and TRBJ2-2; TRBD1 matches 7 bases. CDR1 SQVTM and CDR2 ANQGSEA come from the germline V gene. J gave up 4 bases and V 5 bases, and 7 bases lay outside the gene matches. This CDR3 has 14 amino acids. CDR3 sequence reads: CSVTGVTTTGELFF. The CDR3 coding sequence is TGCAGCGTTACAGGGGTGACGACCACCGGGGAGCTGTTTTTT.

With regard to this clonotype: One end of the junction varies from germline; a read error may be responsible. This chain joins TRBV5-1 and TRBJ1-2; D gene uncertain. Germline assignment: CDR1 SGHRS and CDR2 YFSETQ. The CDR3 spans 13 residues. The CDR3 sequence: CASSLASNYGYTF. The CDR3 DNA is TGTGCCAGCAGTTTAGCCAGTAACTATGGCTACACCTTC.

This clonotype appeared a few times. The chain joins TRBV7-9 to TRBJ1-6; a weak D match, TRBD1 (6 bases). Germline assignment: CDR1 SEHNR and CDR2 FQNEAQ (reference sequence). This CDR3 has 15 amino acids. Trimming removed 8 bases from V and 6 bases from J, with 17 bases in between. CDR3 region: CASAVPGAVNSPLHF. The CDR3, as DNA: TGTGCCAGCGCCGTGCCAGGGGCAGTTAATTCACCCCTCCACTTT. The variable domain in full, completed from reference TRBV7-9 and TRBJ1-6, reads DTGVSQNPRHKITKRGQNVTFRCDPISEHNRLYWYRQTLGQGPEFLTYFQNEAQLEKSRLLSDRFSAERPKGSFSTLEIQRTEQGDSAMYLCASAVPGAVNSPLHFGNGTRLTVT.

As concerns this clonotype: A single base separates this from a much larger clone, so it may be a read error. V gene TRBV14 combines with J gene TRBJ2-1, with TRBD1 matching 7 bases. CDR1 and CDR2 from the germline V gene are SGHDN and FVKESK. The CDR3 loop spans 14 amino acids. CDR3 region: CASRPGQPGNEQVF. CDR3 DNA sequence: TGTGCCAGCCGCCCGGGACAGCCCGGTAATGAGCAGGTCTTC.